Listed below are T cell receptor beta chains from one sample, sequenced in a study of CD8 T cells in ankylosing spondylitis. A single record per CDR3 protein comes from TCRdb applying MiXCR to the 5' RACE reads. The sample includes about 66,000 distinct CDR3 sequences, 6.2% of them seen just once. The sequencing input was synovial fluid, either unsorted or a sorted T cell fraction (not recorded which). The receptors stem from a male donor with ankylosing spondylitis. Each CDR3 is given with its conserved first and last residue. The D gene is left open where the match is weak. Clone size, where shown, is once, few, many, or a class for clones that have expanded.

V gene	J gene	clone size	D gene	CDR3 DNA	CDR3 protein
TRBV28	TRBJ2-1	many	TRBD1	TGTGCCAGCAGTAACCCAGGGGGCCCCTACAATGAGCAGTTCTTC	CASSNPGGPYNEQFF
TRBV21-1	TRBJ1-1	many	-	TGTGCCAGCAGCAAAAGTGGGCAGCTAGAACCTTTGAACACTGAAGCTTTCTTT	CASSKSGQLEPLNTEAFF
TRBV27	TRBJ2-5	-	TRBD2	TGTGCCAGCAGTTTATGGGGGGGAAAAGAGACCCAGTACTTC	CASSLWGGKETQYF
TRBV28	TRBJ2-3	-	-	TGTGCCAGCTACAGACGGGACACAGATACGCAGTATTTT	CASYRRDTDTQYF
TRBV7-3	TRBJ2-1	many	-	TGTGCCAGCAGCCTCCGGGGGACAAAAGAGGATGAGCAGTTCTTC	CASSLRGTKEDEQFF
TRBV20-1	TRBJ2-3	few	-	TGCAGTGCTAGAGACCCCGTCTTCCCCACAGATACGCAGTATTTT	CSARDPVFPTDTQYF
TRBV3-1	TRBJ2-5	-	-	TGTGCCAGCAGCCAGCAAGGGGCTGGGGCTTTAGAAGAGACCCAGTACTTC	CASSQQGAGALEETQYF
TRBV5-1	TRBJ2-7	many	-	TGCGCCAGCAGCTTGGAAGGGACAAACTACGAAGAGCAGTACTTC	CASSLEGTNYEEQYF
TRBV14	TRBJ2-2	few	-	TGTGCCAGCAGAGGGGGACCAAGCGCGAACACCGGGGAGCTGTTTTTT	CASRGGPSANTGELFF
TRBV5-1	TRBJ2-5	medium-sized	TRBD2	TGCGCCAGCAGCTTGGCCCCCCTAGCGGGAGAAGGAGAGACCCAGTACTTC	CASSLAPLAGEGETQYF
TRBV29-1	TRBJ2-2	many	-	TGCAGCGTTGGTAAGGTCTGGGGGCACTCGAACACCGGGGAGCTGTTTTTT	CSVGKVWGHSNTGELFF
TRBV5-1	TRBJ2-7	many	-	TGCGCCAGCAGTTCCGGATTAGTCTACGAGCAGTACTTC	CASSSGLVYEQYF
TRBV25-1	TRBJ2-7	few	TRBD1	TGTGCCAGCAAACGACAGGGCGTCGCCGAGCAGTACTTC	CASKRQGVAEQYF
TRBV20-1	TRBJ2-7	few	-	TGCAGTGCCAGCCGCGCCGGGACACGGAATTCCTACGAGCAGTACTTC	CSASRAGTRNSYEQYF
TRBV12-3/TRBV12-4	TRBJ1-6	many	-	TGTGCCAGCAGTCCGTCGGGCTTTTCACCCCTCCACTTT	CASSPSGFSPLHF